This T cell receptor beta chain was identified during a study of a mutant IDH1 vaccine in newly diagnosed glioma. Study details: Vaccine dosing followed radiotherapy by 4-6 weeks, or accompanied temozolomide cycles.

CDR3 length: 11 amino acids. CDR1 is DFQATT, CDR2 SNEGSKA, per germline (reference sequence). Trimming cost V 6 bases and J 3 bases, with 8 bases left between them. In regard to this clone: Its cognate antigen is unknown.

Clones were sequenced by immunoSEQ multiplex PCR, and TCRdb holds only the in-frame ones, with some missing. The sample holds approximately 26,000 clones, roughly 90% seen once. Whole-study results and caveats: Alterations occurring in top peripheral T cell clonotypes seemed unrelated to pseudoprogression.

Documented time point: week 5, during vaccination. A single vaccine dose contained 300 ug of mutant IDH1 20-mer peptide, and topical imiquimod was used with it. This clonotype was obtained from a man between 18 and 29 years old with glioma. The V gene is TRBV20-1, the J gene TRBJ1-2; no clear D gene. Sequences were derived from PBMCs, sampled from a glioma patient whose treatment included an IDH1 peptide vaccine. The CDR3 DNA sequence: TGCAGTGCCTCCAAAGACTATGGCTACACCTTC. Translation: CSASKDYGYTF.